The T cell receptor beta chain described here comes from a study of blood T cell repertoires in COVID-19. Study as a whole: Some COVID-19 samples were acute and others convalescent; all came from the United States, Italy and Spain.

Germline V gives CDR1 ENHRY, CDR2 SYGVKD. The CDR3 has 12 amino acids. V lost 11 bases to trimming and J lost 6 bases, with 14 bases between them. Using immunoSEQ multiplex PCR, the repertoire was profiled, and TCRdb retains in-frame clones only, with some absent. The data contain 200,000 to 250,000 clones, 75% to 85% of them singletons. The sequence derives from a woman between 50 and 59 years old with acute or convalescent COVID-19. The chain employs TRBV10-3 and TRBJ1-5; unclear D gene. Sequenced sample: peripheral blood. The CDR3 DNA sequence: TGTGCCGTGGGCTCCGCGGGTCAGCCCCAGCATTTT. Protein product: CAVGSAGQPQHF.